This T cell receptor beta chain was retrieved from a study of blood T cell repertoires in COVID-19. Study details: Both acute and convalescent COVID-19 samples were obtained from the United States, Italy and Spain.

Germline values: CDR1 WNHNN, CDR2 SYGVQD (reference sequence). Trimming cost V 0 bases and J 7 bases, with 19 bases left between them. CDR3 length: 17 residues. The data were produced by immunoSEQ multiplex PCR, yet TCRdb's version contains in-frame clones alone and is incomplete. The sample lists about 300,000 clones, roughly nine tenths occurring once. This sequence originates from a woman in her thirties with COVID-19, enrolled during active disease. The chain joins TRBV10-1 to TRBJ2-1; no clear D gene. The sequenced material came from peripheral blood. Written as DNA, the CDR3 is TGCGCCAGCAGTGAGTCGAAGTGCGGTACGGTCTCGAATGAGCAGTTCTTC. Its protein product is CASSESKCGTVSNEQFF.